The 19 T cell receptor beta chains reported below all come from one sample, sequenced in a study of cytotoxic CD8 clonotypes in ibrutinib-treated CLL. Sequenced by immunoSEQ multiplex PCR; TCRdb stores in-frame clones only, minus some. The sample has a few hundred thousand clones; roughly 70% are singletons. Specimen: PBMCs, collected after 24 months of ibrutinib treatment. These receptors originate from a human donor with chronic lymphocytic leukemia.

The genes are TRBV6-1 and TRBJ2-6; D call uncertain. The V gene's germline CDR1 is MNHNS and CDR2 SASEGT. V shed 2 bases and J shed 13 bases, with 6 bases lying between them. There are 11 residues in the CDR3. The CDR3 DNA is TGTGCCAGCAGTGAATTTTGGGTCCTGACTTTC. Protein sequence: CASSEFWVLTF.

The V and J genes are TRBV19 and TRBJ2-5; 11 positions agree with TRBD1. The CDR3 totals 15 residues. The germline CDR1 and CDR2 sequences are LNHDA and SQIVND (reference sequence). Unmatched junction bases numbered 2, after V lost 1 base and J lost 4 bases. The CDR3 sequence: CASSIGGTGGETQYF. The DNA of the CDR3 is TGTGCCAGTAGTATAGGTGGGACAGGGGGAGAGACCCAGTACTTC. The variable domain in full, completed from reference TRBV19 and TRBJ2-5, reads DGGITQSPKYLFRKEGQNVTLSCEQNLNHDAMYWYRQDPGQGLRLIYYSQIVNDFQKGDIAEGYSVSREKKESFPLTVTSAQKNPTAFYLCASSIGGTGGETQYFGPGTRLLVL.

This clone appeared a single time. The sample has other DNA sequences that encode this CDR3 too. The CDR3 region is CATSTSGHAAYTF. For the CDR3, the DNA is TGTGCCACCAGCACTTCAGGACACGCCGCCTACACCTTC. This rearrangement joins TRBV15 to TRBJ1-2; the D gene is possibly TRBD1 (5 bases). CDR1 is LNHNV and CDR2 is YYDKDF in the germline V gene (reference sequence). The V gene lost 4 bases and the J gene lost 10 bases, with 16 bases spanning the gap. This CDR3 has 13 residues.

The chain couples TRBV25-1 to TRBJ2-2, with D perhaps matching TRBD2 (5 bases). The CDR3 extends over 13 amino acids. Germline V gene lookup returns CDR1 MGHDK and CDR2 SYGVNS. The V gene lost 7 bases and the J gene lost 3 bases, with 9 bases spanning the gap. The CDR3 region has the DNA TGTGCCAGCACCCGAGGGTACACCGGGGAGCTGTTTTTT. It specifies CASTRGYTGELFF.

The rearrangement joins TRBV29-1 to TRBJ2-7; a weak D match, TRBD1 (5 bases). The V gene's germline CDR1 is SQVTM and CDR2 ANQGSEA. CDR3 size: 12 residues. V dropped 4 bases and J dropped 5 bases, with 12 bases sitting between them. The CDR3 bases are TGCAGCGTTGTATCAGGGATTGACGAGCAGTACTTC. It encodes CSVVSGIDEQYF.

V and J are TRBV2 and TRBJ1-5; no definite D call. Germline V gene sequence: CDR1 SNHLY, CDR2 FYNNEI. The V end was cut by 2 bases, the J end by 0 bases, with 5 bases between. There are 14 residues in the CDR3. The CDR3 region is CASSESDSNQPQHF. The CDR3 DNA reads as TGTGCCAGCAGTGAATCGGATAGCAATCAGCCCCAGCATTTT.

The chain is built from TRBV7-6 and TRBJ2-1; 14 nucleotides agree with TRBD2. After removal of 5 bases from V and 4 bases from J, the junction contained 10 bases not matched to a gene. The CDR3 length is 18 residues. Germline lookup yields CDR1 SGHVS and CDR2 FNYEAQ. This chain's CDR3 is CASSAGLAGETLYNEQFF. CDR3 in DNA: TGTGCCAGCAGCGCGGGACTAGCGGGAGAAACCCTATACAATGAGCAGTTCTTC.

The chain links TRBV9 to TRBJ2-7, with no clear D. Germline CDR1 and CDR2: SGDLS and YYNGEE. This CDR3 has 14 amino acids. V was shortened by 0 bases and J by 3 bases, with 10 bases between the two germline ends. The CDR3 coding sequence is TGTGCCAGCAGCGTAGCCCCCGAAGTCTACGAGCAGTACTTC. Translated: CASSVAPEVYEQYF. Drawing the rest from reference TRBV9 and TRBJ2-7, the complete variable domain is DSGVTQTPKHLITATGQRVTLRCSPRSGDLSVYWYQQSLDQGLQFLIQYYNGEERAKGNILERFSAQQFPDLHSELNLSSLELGDSALYFCASSVAPEVYEQYFGPGTRLTVT.

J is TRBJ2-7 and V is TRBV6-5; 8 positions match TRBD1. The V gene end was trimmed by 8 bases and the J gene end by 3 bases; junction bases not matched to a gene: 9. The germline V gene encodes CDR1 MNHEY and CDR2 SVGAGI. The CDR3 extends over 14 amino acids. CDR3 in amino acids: CASGSGQAVYEQYF. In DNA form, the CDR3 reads TGTGCCAGCGGCTCGGGACAGGCTGTCTACGAGCAGTACTTC.

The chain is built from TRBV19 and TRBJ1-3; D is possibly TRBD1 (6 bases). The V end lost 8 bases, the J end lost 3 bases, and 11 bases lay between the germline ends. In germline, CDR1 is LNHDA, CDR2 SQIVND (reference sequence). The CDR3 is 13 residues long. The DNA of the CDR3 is TGTGCCAGTGCAAGGGGGGTTGGAAACACCATATATTTT. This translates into CASARGVGNTIYF.

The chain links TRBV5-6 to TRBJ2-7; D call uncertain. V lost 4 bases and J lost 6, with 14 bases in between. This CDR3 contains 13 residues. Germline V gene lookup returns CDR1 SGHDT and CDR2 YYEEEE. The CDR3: CASSTSRLGEQYF. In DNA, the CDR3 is TGTGCCAGCAGCACCTCTAGGTTAGGCGAGCAGTACTTC. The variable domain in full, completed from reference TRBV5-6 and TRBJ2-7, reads DAGVTQSPTHLIKTRGQQVTLRCSPKSGHDTVSWYQQALGQGPQFIFQYYEEEERQRGNFPDRFSGHQFPNYSSELNVNALLLGDSALYLCASSTSRLGEQYFGPGTRLTVT.

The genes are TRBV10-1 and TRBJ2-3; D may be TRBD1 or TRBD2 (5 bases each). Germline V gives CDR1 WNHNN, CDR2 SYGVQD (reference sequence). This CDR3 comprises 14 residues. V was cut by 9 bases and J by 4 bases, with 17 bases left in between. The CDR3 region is CARGELTQPDTQYF. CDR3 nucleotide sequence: TGCGCCAGAGGGGAGTTGACCCAACCAGATACGCAGTATTTT.

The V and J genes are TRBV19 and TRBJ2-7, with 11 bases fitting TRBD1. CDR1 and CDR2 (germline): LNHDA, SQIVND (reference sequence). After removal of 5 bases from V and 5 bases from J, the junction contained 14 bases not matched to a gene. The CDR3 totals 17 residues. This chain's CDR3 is CASSSQTGTGGRNEQYF. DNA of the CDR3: TGTGCCAGTAGTTCCCAAACCGGGACAGGGGGAAGGAACGAGCAGTACTTC.

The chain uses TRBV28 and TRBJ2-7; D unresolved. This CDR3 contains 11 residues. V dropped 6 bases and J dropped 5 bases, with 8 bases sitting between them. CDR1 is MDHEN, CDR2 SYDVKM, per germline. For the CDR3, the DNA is TGTGCCAGCAGGGGTGGGAACGAGCAGTACTTC. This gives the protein CASRGGNEQYF.

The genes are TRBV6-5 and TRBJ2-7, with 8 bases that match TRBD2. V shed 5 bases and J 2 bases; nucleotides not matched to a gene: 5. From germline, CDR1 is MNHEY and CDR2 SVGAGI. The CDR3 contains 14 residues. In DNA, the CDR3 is TGTGCCAGCAGTACAGCGGGAGACCCCTACGAGCAGTACTTC. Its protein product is CASSTAGDPYEQYF.

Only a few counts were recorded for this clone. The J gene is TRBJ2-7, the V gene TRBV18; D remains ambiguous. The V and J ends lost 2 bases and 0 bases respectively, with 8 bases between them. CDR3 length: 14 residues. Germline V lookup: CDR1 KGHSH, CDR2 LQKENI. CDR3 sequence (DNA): TGTGCCAGCTCACCATTAGCAGACTCCTACGAGCAGTACTTC. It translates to CASSPLADSYEQYF.

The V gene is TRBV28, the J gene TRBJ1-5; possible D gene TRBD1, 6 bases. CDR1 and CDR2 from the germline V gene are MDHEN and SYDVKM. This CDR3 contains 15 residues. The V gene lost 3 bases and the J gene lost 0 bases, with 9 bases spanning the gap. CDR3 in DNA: TGTGCCAGCAGTTTGACAGGATATAGCAATCAGCCCCAGCATTTT. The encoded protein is CASSLTGYSNQPQHF. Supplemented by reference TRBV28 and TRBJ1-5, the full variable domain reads DVKVTQSSRYLVKRTGEKVFLECVQDMDHENMFWYRQDPGLGLRLIYFSYDVKMKEKGDIPEGYSVSREKKERFSLILESASTNQTSMYLCASSLTGYSNQPQHFGDGTRLSIL.

The CDR3 nucleotides are TGTGCCAGCAGCTTAGCCTTCGGGGCTAGCGAGAACTACGAGCAGTACTTC. This translates into CASSLAFGASENYEQYF. The V gene is TRBV7-2, the J gene TRBJ2-7; weak D call: TRBD2 (6 bases). Trimming took 0 bases from V and 3 from J, leaving 18 bases between them. Germline assignment: CDR1 SGHTA and CDR2 FQGNSA. CDR3 length: 17 amino acids.

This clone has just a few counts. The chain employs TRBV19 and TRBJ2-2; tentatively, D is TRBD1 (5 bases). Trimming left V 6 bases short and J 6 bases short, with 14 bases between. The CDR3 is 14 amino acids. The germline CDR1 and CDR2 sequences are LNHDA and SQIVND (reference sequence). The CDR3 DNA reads TGTGCCAGTAGCCCACGGGCAGGGCCCGGGGAGCTGTTTTTT. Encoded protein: CASSPRAGPGELFF. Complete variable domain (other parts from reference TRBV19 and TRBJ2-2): DGGITQSPKYLFRKEGQNVTLSCEQNLNHDAMYWYRQDPGQGLRLIYYSQIVNDFQKGDIAEGYSVSREKKESFPLTVTSAQKNPTAFYLCASSPRAGPGELFFGEGSRLTVL.